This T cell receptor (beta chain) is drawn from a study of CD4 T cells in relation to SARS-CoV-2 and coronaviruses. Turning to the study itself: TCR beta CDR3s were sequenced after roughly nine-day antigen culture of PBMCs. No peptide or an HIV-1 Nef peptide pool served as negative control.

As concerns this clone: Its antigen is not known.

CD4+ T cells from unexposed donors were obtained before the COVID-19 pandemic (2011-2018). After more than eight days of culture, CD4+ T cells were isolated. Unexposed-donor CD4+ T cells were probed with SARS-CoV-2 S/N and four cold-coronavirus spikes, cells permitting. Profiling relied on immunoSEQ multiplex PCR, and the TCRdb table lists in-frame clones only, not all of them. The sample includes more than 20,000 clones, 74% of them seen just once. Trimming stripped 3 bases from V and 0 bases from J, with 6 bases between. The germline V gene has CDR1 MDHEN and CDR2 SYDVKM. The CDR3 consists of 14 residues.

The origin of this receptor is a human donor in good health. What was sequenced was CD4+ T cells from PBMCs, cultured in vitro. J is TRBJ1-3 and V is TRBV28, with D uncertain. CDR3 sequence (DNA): TGTGCCAGCAGTTTTGAACACTCTGGAAACACCATATATTTT. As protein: CASSFEHSGNTIYF.